The 7 T cell receptor beta chains given below trace back to one sample, sequenced in a study of T cells in Graves' hyperthyroidism and ophthalmopathy. Using RNA transcripts as the source, TCR beta CDR3 regions were amplified. Researchers ran a first-round RT-PCR on the TCR CDR3 using the HTBI primer set. TCRdb re-called the multiplex PCR reads with MiXCR, one entry per CDR3 protein. The repertoire consists of 480,000 or so distinct CDR3 sequences, with approximately 49% occurring once and the leading ten covering about two fifths. Sequencing input: peripheral blood or thyroid tissue (not recorded which). Every receptor here comes from an adult woman with Graves' disease, either hyperthyroidism or ophthalmopathy (not recorded which).

The chain has TRBV7-9 and TRBJ1-1; the match to TRBD1 covers 8 bases. The CDR3 totals 15 residues. Germline V gives CDR1 SEHNR, CDR2 FQNEAQ (reference sequence). Germline trimming cut 3 bases from V and 4 bases from J; bases unmatched to any gene: 7. The CDR3 sequence: CASSFHDRGSTEAFF. In DNA form, the CDR3 reads TGTGCCAGCAGCTTCCACGACAGGGGAAGCACTGAAGCTTTCTTT. The full variable domain, rest sourced from reference TRBV7-9 and TRBJ1-1, is DTGVSQNPRHKITKRGQNVTFRCDPISEHNRLYWYRQTLGQGPEFLTYFQNEAQLEKSRLLSDRFSAERPKGSFSTLEIQRTEQGDSAMYLCASSFHDRGSTEAFFGQGTRLTVV.

In its sample, this clonotype was seen a few times. The V and J genes are TRBV7-3 and TRBJ1-2, with TRBD1 matching over 8 bases. The germline V gene encodes CDR1 SGHTA and CDR2 FQGTGA. This CDR3 is 13 amino acids long. V shed 5 bases, J shed 8 bases, and the junction held 7 bases outside the gene matches. CDR3 DNA sequence: TGTGCCAGCAGCCACCGGGACAGGAGAGGCTACACCTTC. It is translated as CASSHRDRRGYTF.

This clonotype was seen ten or more times. J is TRBJ1-4 and V is TRBV20-1; TRBD1 matches 8 bases. Germline V gene sequence: CDR1 DFQATT, CDR2 SNEGSKA (reference sequence). Trimming at V came to 1 base and at J to 8 bases, leaving 9 bases not matched to a gene. This CDR3 comprises 15 residues. The CDR3 DNA follows: TGCAGTGCTAGAGCCCCGGACAGGGATTACGAAAAACTGTTTTTT. Its translation: CSARAPDRDYEKLFF.

The chain carries TRBV7-6 and TRBJ1-2, with TRBD1 as a possible D gene (6 bases). Germline V gene lookup returns CDR1 SGHVS and CDR2 FNYEAQ. The CDR3 length is 13 residues. The V and J ends lost 5 bases and 5 bases respectively, with 12 bases between them. CDR3 sequence reads: CASSPVQGYGYTF. As DNA, the CDR3 is TGTGCCAGCAGCCCGGTACAGGGATATGGCTACACCTTC.

The gene calls are TRBV12-3 or TRBV12-4 and TRBJ1-6, with D perhaps matching TRBD1 (6 bases). This CDR3 is built from 12 residues. V gave up 6 bases and J gave up 9 bases, with 9 bases separating them. The CDR3 spells CASRLGGSPLHF. For the CDR3, the DNA is TGTGCCAGCAGACTAGGGGGTTCACCCCTCCACTTT.

The chain couples TRBV10-3 to TRBJ2-2, with D tentatively TRBD2 (6 bases). This CDR3 contains 14 residues. Trimming took off 6 bases at V and 7 bases at J, with 15 bases between the two ends. Germline CDR1 reads ENHRY; CDR2 reads SYGVKD. The CDR3 region is CAIRTVGSIGELFF. CDR3 in DNA: TGTGCCATCAGGACGGTCGGGAGTATCGGGGAGCTGTTTTTT.

This clonotype was counted ten times or more. The chain links TRBV6-5 to TRBJ2-7; tentative D call: TRBD2 (6 bases). The CDR3 consists of 14 residues. The V end was cut by 0 bases, the J end by 6 bases, with 12 bases between. The germline V gene has CDR1 MNHEY and CDR2 SVGAGI. CDR3 bases: TGTGCCAGCAGTTACTCGACCAGGAGGGGCGAGCAGTACTTC. The encoded protein is CASSYSTRRGEQYF.